A selection of T cell receptor beta chains follows, all from one sample in a study of molecular identifiers for immune sequencing clone quantification. MiXCR, run by TCRdb on the PCR reads, gives a single entry per CDR3 protein. There are about 640,000 distinct CDR3 sequences in the sample; 15% to 20% occur only once, and about 0.9% lies in the top ten. Specimen: naive CD8+ T cells from blood, with Jurkat cell RNA spiked in. These receptors were taken from a human donor in good health. Some libraries in this study had Jurkat cell RNA spiked in. The CDR3 runs from the conserved cysteine through the conserved F or W. The D gene is left open where the match is weak. Size tells how often a clone was seen (once, few, many) or the class of an expanded clone, and some rows leave it out.

D,size,V,J,CDR3,DNA
.,.,TRBV12-3/TRBV12-4,TRBJ2-1,CASSASNRMNEQFF,TGTGCCAGCAGTGCTAGCAACCGTATGAATGAGCAGTTCTTC
.,.,TRBV4-3,TRBJ2-7,CASSLYRGMDEQYF,TGCGCCAGCAGCCTCTACAGAGGAATGGACGAGCAGTACTTC
.,many,TRBV7-2,TRBJ2-7,CASSLAPGAAYEQYF,TGTGCCAGCAGCTTAGCCCCGGGGGCCGCCTACGAGCAGTACTTC
TRBD2,many,TRBV5-6,TRBJ2-3,CASSLTAGGPVDTQYF,TGTGCCAGCAGCTTGACGGCGGGGGGGCCTGTAGATACGCAGTATTTT
.,.,TRBV12-3/TRBV12-4,TRBJ2-1,CASSFVRNEQFF,TGTGCCAGCAGTTTCGTGCGCAATGAGCAGTTCTTC
TRBD2,few,TRBV7-3,TRBJ2-2,CASSLTGLAEVSGELFF,TGTGCCAGCAGCTTAACCGGACTAGCGGAAGTATCCGGGGAGCTGTTTTTT
.,few,TRBV27,TRBJ2-2,CASSRLGVSGAETGELFF,TGTGCCAGCAGTCGACTGGGGGTCTCCGGGGCCGAAACCGGGGAGCTGTTTTTT
TRBD1,.,TRBV4-1,TRBJ2-2,CASSQLRDRKTNTGELFF,TGCGCCAGCAGCCAATTGAGGGACAGGAAAACGAACACCGGGGAGCTGTTTTTT
TRBD2,.,TRBV2,TRBJ2-1,CASSRLAGGPGSEQFF,TGTGCCAGCAGTCGACTAGCGGGAGGGCCAGGGTCTGAGCAGTTCTTC
TRBD2,many,TRBV5-6,TRBJ2-1,CASSAPGLRYNEQFF,TGTGCCAGCAGTGCCCCGGGACTACGATACAATGAGCAGTTCTTC
TRBD2,.,TRBV12-5,TRBJ2-3,CASGLGGSRSTDTQYF,TGTGCTAGTGGTTTGGGCGGGAGTAGGTCCACAGATACGCAGTATTTT
TRBD1,few,TRBV18,TRBJ1-4,CASSPSPGGYEKLFF,TGTGCCAGCTCACCCTCCCCAGGGGGGTATGAAAAACTGTTTTTT
TRBD1,.,TRBV7-9,TRBJ2-2,CASSLAGTVNTGELFF,TGTGCCAGCAGCTTAGCCGGGACAGTTAACACCGGGGAGCTGTTTTTT
TRBD2,many,TRBV5-5,TRBJ2-5,CASSLDKPGLAGGSKTQYF,TGTGCCAGCAGCTTGGACAAACCGGGACTAGCGGGAGGTTCCAAGACCCAGTACTTC
TRBD1,many,TRBV29-1,TRBJ1-2,CSVEDAGGGYGYTF,TGCAGCGTGGAGGATGCAGGGGGCGGCTATGGCTACACCTTC
.,many,TRBV7-6,TRBJ2-2,CASSLGPGRTGELFF,TGTGCCAGCAGCTTAGGTCCGGGGCGGACCGGGGAGCTGTTTTTT
TRBD2,many,TRBV30,TRBJ2-3,CAWSVRTSGPTGPDTQYF,TGTGCCTGGAGTGTCAGGACTAGCGGGCCTACTGGCCCAGATACGCAGTATTTT
.,few,TRBV27,TRBJ2-1,CASGDRIYNEQFF,TGTGCCAGCGGGGACCGGATTTACAATGAGCAGTTCTTC
.,.,TRBV6-4,TRBJ1-2,CASSEGPEGPHGYTF,TGTGCCAGCAGTGAGGGCCCTGAGGGGCCCCATGGCTACACCTTC
.,.,TRBV19,TRBJ2-3,CASSYTSTNTQYF,TGTGCCAGTAGTTACACCTCCACAAATACGCAGTATTTT
TRBD1,many,TRBV13,TRBJ2-2,CASSPGQGSTGELFF,TGTGCCAGCAGCCCAGGACAGGGCAGCACCGGGGAGCTGTTTTTT
.,many,TRBV28,TRBJ2-2,CASSFERTENTGELFF,TGTGCCAGCAGTTTTGAAAGGACAGAGAACACCGGGGAGCTGTTTTTT
.,many,TRBV12-5,TRBJ2-5,CASGLAGGVQETQYF,TGTGCTAGTGGTTTGGCTGGAGGGGTTCAAGAGACCCAGTACTTC
.,.,TRBV27,TRBJ2-7,CASSLSTGINYEQYF,TGTGCCAGCAGTTTATCGACAGGAATAAACTACGAGCAGTACTTC
TRBD2,few,TRBV7-6,TRBJ2-3,CASSLVPSGGATDAQYF,TGTGCCAGCAGCTTAGTGCCTAGCGGGGGGGCGACAGATGCGCAGTATTTT
.,many,TRBV7-3,TRBJ2-5,CASSLMDSPQETQYF,TGTGCCAGCAGCTTAATGGACAGTCCCCAAGAGACCCAGTACTTC
TRBD1,few,TRBV11-3,TRBJ2-2,CASSLGSGQGNTGELFF,TGTGCCAGCAGCTTAGGCTCAGGACAGGGAAACACCGGGGAGCTGTTTTTT
.,many,TRBV3-1,TRBJ1-1,CASSRGTLGEFEAFF,TGTGCCAGCAGCCGCGGGACTTTAGGCGAGTTTGAAGCTTTCTTT
.,many,TRBV5-4,TRBJ2-2,CASSYGVGGNTGELFF,TGTGCCAGCAGCTACGGGGTCGGGGGGAACACCGGGGAGCTGTTTTTT
.,many,TRBV29-1,TRBJ2-4,CSVLEGDKNIQYF,TGCAGCGTTTTAGAGGGGGACAAAAACATTCAGTACTTC
.,few,TRBV27,TRBJ2-5,CASSPLLAGPQETQYF,TGTGCCAGCAGTCCCCTCCTGGCGGGACCACAAGAGACCCAGTACTTC
.,.,TRBV19,TRBJ1-5,CASNWWNQPQHF,TGTGCCAGTAATTGGTGGAATCAGCCCCAGCATTTT
.,many,TRBV18,TRBJ2-5,CASSDTGRGQETQYF,TGTGCCAGCTCAGACACGGGTCGGGGACAAGAGACCCAGTACTTC
TRBD1,.,TRBV30,TRBJ1-5,CAWSHGRGDRAIYSNQPQHF,TGTGCCTGGAGCCACGGGAGAGGGGACAGGGCGATTTATAGCAATCAGCCCCAGCATTTT
TRBD1,many,TRBV6-2/TRBV6-3,TRBJ1-1,CASGARGPSWTEAFF,TGTGCCAGCGGGGCTAGGGGGCCTTCGTGGACTGAAGCTTTCTTT
.,.,TRBV6-2/TRBV6-3,TRBJ1-1,CTSSLSGPTEAFF,TGTACCAGCAGCCTGTCCGGGCCCACTGAAGCTTTCTTT
.,many,TRBV4-3,TRBJ1-6,CASSQDRYPANSPLHF,TGCGCCAGCAGCCAAGATAGATACCCAGCAAATTCACCCCTCCACTTT
.,.,TRBV30,TRBJ2-7,CAWISSGSEQYF,TGTGCCTGGATAAGCTCAGGGAGCGAGCAGTACTTC
.,many,TRBV6-6,TRBJ2-7,CASSQGGARFYEQYF,TGTGCCAGCAGTCAGGGGGGCGCCCGGTTCTACGAGCAGTACTTC
TRBD2,few,TRBV6-2/TRBV6-3,TRBJ2-7,CASSAGGHEQYF,TGTGCCAGCTCGGCGGGAGGTCACGAGCAGTACTTC
.,few,TRBV6-2/TRBV6-3,TRBJ2-1,CASSYGAVVYNEQFF,TGTGCCAGCAGTTACGGGGCAGTGGTCTACAATGAGCAGTTCTTC
.,many,TRBV4-1,TRBJ1-5,CASSQEYRDHQPQHF,TGCGCCAGCAGCCAAGAGTACAGGGATCATCAGCCCCAGCATTTT
.,many,TRBV6-1,TRBJ1-1,CASDFRANTEAFF,TGTGCCAGCGATTTCCGGGCCAACACTGAAGCTTTCTTT
.,many,TRBV4-2,TRBJ1-1,CASRRGGLEAFF,TGTGCCAGCCGGAGGGGGGGATTAGAAGCTTTCTTT
TRBD1,.,TRBV7-6,TRBJ2-7,CASSLGQGGNEQYF,TGTGCCAGCAGCTTAGGACAGGGGGGGAACGAGCAGTACTTC
TRBD2,few,TRBV7-7,TRBJ2-2,CASNLSGTSTGELFF,TGTGCCAGCAACCTTAGTGGGACTAGTACCGGGGAGCTGTTTTTT
.,many,TRBV12-3/TRBV12-4,TRBJ2-7,CASSPPRQYGYEQYF,TGTGCCAGCAGCCCCCCCCGACAGTACGGCTACGAGCAGTACTTC
TRBD2,many,TRBV7-8,TRBJ2-5,CASSSLDRGGETQYF,TGTGCCAGCAGCTCCCTGGATCGGGGGGGCGAGACCCAGTACTTC
.,.,TRBV12-3/TRBV12-4,TRBJ1-2,CASSLGHLYGYTF,TGTGCCAGCAGTTTAGGACACCTATATGGCTACACCTTC
.,many,TRBV28,TRBJ2-7,CASSLPERTNWEQYF,TGTGCCAGCAGTTTACCAGAGAGGACCAACTGGGAGCAGTACTTC
.,many,TRBV5-1,TRBJ2-7,CASSLVPSESYEQYF,TGCGCCAGCAGCTTGGTTCCTAGCGAGTCCTACGAGCAGTACTTC
TRBD2,many,TRBV12-3/TRBV12-4,TRBJ2-3,CASSFIAGATDTQYF,TGTGCCAGCAGCTTCATAGCGGGAGCCACAGATACGCAGTATTTT